The T cell receptor (beta chain) described here comes from a study of blood T cell repertoires in COVID-19. Study as a whole: Sources were T cells, B-cell-depleted T cells, or PBMCs; the material itself was cDNA or gDNA.

Germline values: CDR1 SGDLS, CDR2 YYNGEE. Trimming removed 1 base at V and 9 bases at J, with 13 bases between. The CDR3 is 13 residues long. As handled by the study authors: Amplification of reference gene primers was used by the study to estimate nucleated cell counts. Libraries were prepared by immunoSEQ multiplex PCR; TCRdb keeps only in-frame clonotypes and omits some of them. That table supplies the V and J calls and clone size; D and trimming were determined from the DNA. Here the sample spans 94,000 or so clones, more than 70% being singletons. The clonotype originates from a woman at least 80 years old with active COVID-19. The chain recombines TRBV9 with TRBJ1-2, with D maybe TRBD1 (5 bases). The sample comprised peripheral blood. Here the CDR3 DNA reads TGTGCCAGCAGCGTACCGGGGGGGACGCGCTACACCTTC. Its translation is CASSVPGGTRYTF.